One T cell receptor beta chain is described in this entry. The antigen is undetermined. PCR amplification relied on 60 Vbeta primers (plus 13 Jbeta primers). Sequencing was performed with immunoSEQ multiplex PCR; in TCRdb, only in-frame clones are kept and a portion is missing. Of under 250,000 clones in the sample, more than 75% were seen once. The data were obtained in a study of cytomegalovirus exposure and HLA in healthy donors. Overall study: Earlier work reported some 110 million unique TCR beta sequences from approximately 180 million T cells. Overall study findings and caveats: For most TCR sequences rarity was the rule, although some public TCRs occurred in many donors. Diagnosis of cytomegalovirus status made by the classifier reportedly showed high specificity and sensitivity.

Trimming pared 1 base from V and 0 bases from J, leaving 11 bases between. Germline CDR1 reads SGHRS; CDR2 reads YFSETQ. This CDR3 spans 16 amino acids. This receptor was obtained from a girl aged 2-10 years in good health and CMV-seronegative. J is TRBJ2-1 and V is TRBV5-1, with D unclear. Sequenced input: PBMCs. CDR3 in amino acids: CASSLSVVSSYNEQFF. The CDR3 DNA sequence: TGCGCCAGCAGCTTGTCCGTGGTTAGCTCCTACAATGAGCAGTTCTTC.